The clone carrying this T cell receptor beta chain was counted many times. The antigen is not known. Per germline, CDR1 MDHEN and CDR2 SYDVKM. Unmatched junction bases numbered 12, after V lost 7 bases and J lost 2 bases. The CDR3 spans 17 residues. One entry per CDR3 protein results from TCRdb running MiXCR on the PCR reads. The table shows about 640,000 distinct CDR3 sequences, with 20% occurring only once. Using 10%, 30% or 50% RNA, naive CD8 libraries were derived from approximately 20,000 to 1,000,000 sorted cells. This entry comes from a study of molecular identifiers for immune sequencing clone quantification. Study results and caveats: Identical TCR molecules sharing a barcode could underestimate highly expanded clone sizes.

The sequence came from a human donor in good health. Some libraries in this study had Jurkat cell RNA spiked in. The V call is TRBV28, the J call TRBJ2-7, with 12 bases lining up with TRBD2. Sequences were obtained from naive CD8+ T cells from blood, with Jurkat cell RNA spiked in. Subset indicated: FACS-sorted CD8+CD4-CCR7+CD45RA+ naive T cells. The CDR3 spells CASTGTSGFLTAYEQYF. The CDR3 coding sequence is TGTGCCAGCACCGGGACTAGCGGGTTCCTGACAGCCTACGAGCAGTACTTC.